A single T cell receptor (beta chain) is shown here with its context. The DNA ends 3 residues before the CDR3 does, and the rest of the CDR3 is filled in from the germline J gene. The method was immunoSEQ multiplex PCR; TCRdb's version includes in-frame clones alone and lacks a portion of them. The repertoire shows under 45,000 clones; the top ten hold 5.8%. The data were obtained in a study of T cells in women clearing cervical HPV infection. Study context: Cases: HPV16-related CIN3 or worse on histology, a couple of invasive cancers. Blood came at first lesion visit for cases, post-clearance for controls.

The junction had 13 bases not matched to a gene; V was cut back by 4 bases and J by 5 bases. Looked up from germline, CDR1 is MNHNS and CDR2 is SASEGT. The CDR3 totals 16 residues. Sequencing used blood buffy coat. The chain combines TRBV6-1 with TRBJ1-2, with 7 bases fitting TRBD1. The TCR was taken from a woman between 18 and 70 years old with a cervical HPV16 infection that either progressed to CIN3+ or cleared (not recorded which). The CDR3 loop reads CASSVLRTGGGYGYTF. The DNA read from the CDR3 is TGTGCCAGCAGTGTGCTCCGGACAGGCGGGGGGTATGGC.